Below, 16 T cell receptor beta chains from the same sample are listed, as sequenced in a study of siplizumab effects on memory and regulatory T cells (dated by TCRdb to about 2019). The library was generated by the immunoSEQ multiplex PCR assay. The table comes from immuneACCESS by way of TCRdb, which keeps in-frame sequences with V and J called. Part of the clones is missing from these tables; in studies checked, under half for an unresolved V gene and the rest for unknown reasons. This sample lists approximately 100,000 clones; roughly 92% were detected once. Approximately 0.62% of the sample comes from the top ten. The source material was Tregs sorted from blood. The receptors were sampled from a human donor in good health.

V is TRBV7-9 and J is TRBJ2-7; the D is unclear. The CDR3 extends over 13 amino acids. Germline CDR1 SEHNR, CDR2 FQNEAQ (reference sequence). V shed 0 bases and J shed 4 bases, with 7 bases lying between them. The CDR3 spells CASSLAGKYEQYF. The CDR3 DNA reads TGTGCCAGCAGCTTAGCGGGCAAATACGAGCAGTACTTC.

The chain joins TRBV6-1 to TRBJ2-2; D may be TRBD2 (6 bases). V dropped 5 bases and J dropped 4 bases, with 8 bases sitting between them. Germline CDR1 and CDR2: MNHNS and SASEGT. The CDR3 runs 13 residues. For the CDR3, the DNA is TGTGCCAGCAGTACCGGGAGCACCGGGGAGCTGTTTTTT. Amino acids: CASSTGSTGELFF.

The CDR3 DNA is TGTGCCAGCAGAACAGGGGGCGGTGATACGCAGTATTTT. It codes for CASRTGGGDTQYF. V usage is TRBV6-1 and J usage is TRBJ2-3; 9 bases align to TRBD1. With V trimmed by 6 bases and J by 6 bases, 4 bases remained unmatched. The CDR3 sequence is 13 residues long. CDR1 is MNHNS and CDR2 is SASEGT in the germline V gene.

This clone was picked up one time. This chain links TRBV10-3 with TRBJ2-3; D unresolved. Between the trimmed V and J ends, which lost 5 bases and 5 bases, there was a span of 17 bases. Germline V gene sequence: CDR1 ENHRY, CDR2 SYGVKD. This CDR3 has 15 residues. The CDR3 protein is CAISPLLGGGDTQYF. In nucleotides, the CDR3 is TGTGCCATCAGTCCACTCCTCGGTGGTGGAGATACGCAGTATTTT.

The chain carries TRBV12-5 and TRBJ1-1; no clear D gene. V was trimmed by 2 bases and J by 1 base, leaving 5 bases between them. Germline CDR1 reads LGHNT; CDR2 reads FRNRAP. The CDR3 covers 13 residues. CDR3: CASGLSGNTEAFF. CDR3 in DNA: TGTGCTAGTGGTTTGTCCGGGAACACTGAAGCTTTCTTT.

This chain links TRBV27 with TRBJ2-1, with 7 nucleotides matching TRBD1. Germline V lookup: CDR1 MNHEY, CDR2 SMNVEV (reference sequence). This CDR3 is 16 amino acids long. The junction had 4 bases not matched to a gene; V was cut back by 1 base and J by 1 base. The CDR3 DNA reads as TGTGCCAGCAGTTTATTGTCGACAGGGTCCTACAATGAGCAGTTCTTC. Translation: CASSLLSTGSYNEQFF.

The CDR3 spells CASSISGTYKTRTF. Here the CDR3 DNA reads TGTGCCAGTAGTATATCTGGGACTTACAAGACACGCACCTTC. The J gene is TRBJ1-2, the V gene TRBV19; D possibly corresponds to TRBD1 (5 bases). Trimming took off 2 bases at V and 13 bases at J, with 20 bases between the two ends. CDR1 and CDR2 (germline): LNHDA, SQIVND (reference sequence). This CDR3 is built from 14 residues.

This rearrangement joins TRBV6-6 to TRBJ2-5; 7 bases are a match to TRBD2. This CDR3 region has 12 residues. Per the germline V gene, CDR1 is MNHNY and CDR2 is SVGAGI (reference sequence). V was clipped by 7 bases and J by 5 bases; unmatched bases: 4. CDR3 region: CASKGGRETQYF. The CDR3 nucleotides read TGTGCCAGCAAGGGAGGGCGTGAGACCCAGTACTTC.

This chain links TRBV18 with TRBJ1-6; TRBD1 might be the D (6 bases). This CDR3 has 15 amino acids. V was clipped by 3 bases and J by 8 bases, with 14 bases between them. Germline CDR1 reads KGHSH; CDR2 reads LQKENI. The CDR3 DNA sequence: TGTGCCAGCTCACCGGAAACAGGGAGCGATTCACCCCTCCACTTT. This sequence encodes CASSPETGSDSPLHF.

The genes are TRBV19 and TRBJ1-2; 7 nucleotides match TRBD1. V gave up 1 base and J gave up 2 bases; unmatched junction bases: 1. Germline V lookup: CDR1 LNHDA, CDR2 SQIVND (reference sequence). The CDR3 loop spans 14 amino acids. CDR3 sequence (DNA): TGTGCCAGTAGTATAGTCAGGGGGAACTATGGCTACACCTTC. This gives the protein CASSIVRGNYGYTF.

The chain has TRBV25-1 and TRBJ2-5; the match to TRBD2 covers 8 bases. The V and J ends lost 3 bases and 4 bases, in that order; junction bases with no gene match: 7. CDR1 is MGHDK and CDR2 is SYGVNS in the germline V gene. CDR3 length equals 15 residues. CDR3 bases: TGTGCCAGCAGTGATCCTCGCGGGGGGTTAGAGACCCAGTACTTC. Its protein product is CASSDPRGGLETQYF.

Here the CDR3 DNA reads TGTGCCATCAGTGAGTCGACGGGTCGGGGGCAGCCCCAGCATTTT. Its translation: CAISESTGRGQPQHF. The rearrangement links TRBV10-3 to TRBJ1-5; D possibly corresponds to TRBD1 (5 bases). This CDR3 has 15 amino acids. V lost 0 bases to trimming and J lost 7 bases, with 13 bases between them. CDR1 and CDR2 from the germline V gene are ENHRY and SYGVKD.

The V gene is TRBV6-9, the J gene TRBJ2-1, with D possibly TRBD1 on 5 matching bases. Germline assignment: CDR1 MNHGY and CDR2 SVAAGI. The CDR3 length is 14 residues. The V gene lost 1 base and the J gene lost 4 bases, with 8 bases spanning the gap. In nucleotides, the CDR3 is TGTGCCAGCAGTTATTGCAGGGATTACAATGAGCAGTTCTTC. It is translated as CASSYCRDYNEQFF.

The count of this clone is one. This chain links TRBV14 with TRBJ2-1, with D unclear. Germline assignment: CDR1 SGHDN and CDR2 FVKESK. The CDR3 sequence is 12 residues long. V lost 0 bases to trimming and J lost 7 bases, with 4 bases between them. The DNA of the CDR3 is TGTGCCAGCAGCCAAGATGCGAATGAGCAGTTCTTC. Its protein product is CASSQDANEQFF.

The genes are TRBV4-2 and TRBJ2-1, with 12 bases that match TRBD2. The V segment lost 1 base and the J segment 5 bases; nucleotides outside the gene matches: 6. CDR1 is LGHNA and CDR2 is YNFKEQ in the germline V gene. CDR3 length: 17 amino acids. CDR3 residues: CASSQALLAGGNNEQFF. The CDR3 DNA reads TGTGCCAGCAGCCAAGCCCTCCTAGCGGGGGGGAACAATGAGCAGTTCTTC.

This chain's CDR3 is CASRLTRSGGEKLFF. The CDR3 DNA reads as TGTGCCAGCAGATTAACAAGATCGGGAGGTGAAAAACTGTTTTTT. The V call is TRBV6-6, the J call TRBJ1-4, with D hard to call. CDR1 and CDR2 from the germline V gene are MNHNY and SVGAGI (reference sequence). V lost 6 bases and J lost 7, with 18 bases in between. This CDR3 contains 15 residues.